This section outlines one T cell receptor beta chain sequence together with its context. The antigen remains undetermined. This record comes from a study of T-cell reconstitution after alpha-beta-depleted transplantation in children. The TCRbeta library was prepared with unique molecular identifiers. MiXCR was run by TCRdb on the PCR reads, yielding one entry per CDR3 protein. In the table there are almost 500,000 distinct CDR3 sequences, more than 9% of which are singletons. This CDR3 is built from 16 residues. CDR1 and CDR2 from the germline V gene are SQVTM and ANQGSEA. The V end was cut by 6 bases, the J end by 0 bases, with 20 bases between. Study outcomes and limitations: After one year, T-cell counts and TCRbeta diversity mostly came from new T cells.

This receptor was identified in a child aged 2-9 years with inherited bone marrow failure, due to receive a stem cell transplant. J is TRBJ1-2 and V is TRBV29-1, with D perhaps TRBD1 (5 bases). The input for sequencing was PBMCs, taken before TCRalphabeta/CD19-depleted stem cell transplant. CDR3 residues: CSVSTGGGIANYGYTF. The DNA for the CDR3 is TGCAGCGTCAGTACCGGCGGGGGTATAGCTAACTATGGCTACACCTTC.